This T cell receptor beta chain came from a study of control samples from healthy donors and cancer patients. The protocol was immunoSEQ multiplex PCR, while the TCRdb copy is restricted to in-frame clones and leaves out a portion. The data show roughly 170,000 clones, around 93% seen once. The ends were cut back, 0 bases at V and 1 base at J, with 6 bases in the middle. The germline V gene has CDR1 LGHNA and CDR2 YSLEER. The CDR3 is made up of 14 amino acids. The specimen was blood. This chain uses TRBV4-3 with TRBJ1-1, with D maybe TRBD1 (6 bases). The sequence derives from a woman in her sixties or seventies in good health. The DNA of the CDR3 is TGCGCCAGCAGCCAAGAGACAGGGAACACTGAAGCTTTCTTT. It specifies CASSQETGNTEAFF.